This T cell receptor beta chain appears in the sequencing data of a study of T cells in Graves' hyperthyroidism and ophthalmopathy. Researchers amplified the TCR beta CDR3 regions from RNA transcripts. The primer set for the first-round RT-PCR of the TCR CDR3 was HTBI. Via MiXCR, TCRdb re-called the multiplex PCR reads, giving one row per CDR3 protein. The sample lists 300,000 to 350,000 distinct CDR3 sequences, approximately 18% occurring once. This clonotype turned up a few times. Germline V CDR1 and CDR2: LGHDT, YNNKEL (reference sequence). V lost 1 base, J lost 1 base, and 7 bases stayed unmatched. The CDR3 loop spans 17 amino acids.

This chain uses TRBV3-1 with TRBJ2-3, with 8 nucleotides matching TRBD2. Specimen: blood. The TCR comes from a woman in her forties or fifties with Graves' hyperthyroidism. The CDR3: CASSQAAGGFRTDTQYF. The CDR3 region has the DNA TGTGCCAGCAGCCAAGCGGCGGGAGGCTTTCGCACAGATACGCAGTATTTT.